One sample yielded the 9 T cell receptor beta chains listed below, sequenced in a study of T cells in Graves' hyperthyroidism and ophthalmopathy. There were TCR beta CDR3 regions amplified from RNA transcripts. When the TCR CDR3 underwent first-round RT-PCR, the HTBI primer set was used. TCRdb reprocessed the multiplex PCR reads via MiXCR and lists one record per CDR3 protein. The sample holds under 400,000 distinct CDR3 sequences, over 20% seen once. The sequencing sample was made of blood. The receptors were gathered from a woman aged 50 to 65 with Graves' hyperthyroidism.

The J gene is TRBJ2-7, the V gene TRBV6-1, with 7 nucleotides matching TRBD2. V dropped 3 bases and J dropped 2; count of bases not matched to a gene: 4. The CDR3 extends over 14 amino acids. The germline V gene encodes CDR1 MNHNS and CDR2 SASEGT. The CDR3 reads CASSDVGGPYEQYF. The CDR3 DNA reads TGTGCCAGCAGTGACGTGGGAGGGCCCTACGAGCAGTACTTC.

At least ten counts were recorded for this clonotype. The chain uses TRBV11-3 and TRBJ2-7; D tentatively reads TRBD1 or TRBD2 (5 bases each). Germline V gives CDR1 SGHNT, CDR2 YENEEA. The CDR3 has 14 residues. Trimming removed 5 bases from V and 2 bases from J, with 13 bases in between. The CDR3: CASSPGRLTYEQYF. The CDR3 DNA reads as TGTGCCAGCAGCCCGGGACGGCTCACCTACGAGCAGTACTTC.

A remark on this clonotype: This may come from a read error, since a much larger clone is one base off. The V and J genes are TRBV20-1 and TRBJ2-7; TRBD1 matches 10 bases. V trimming: 3 bases; J trimming: 1 base; junction bases outside the gene matches: 6. The CDR3 runs to 15 residues. Germline CDR1 is DFQATT and CDR2 is SNEGSKA (reference sequence). CDR3 amino acids: CSASLPGQGSYEQYF. CDR3 nucleotides: TGCAGTGCTAGTTTACCGGGACAGGGGTCCTACGAGCAGTACTTC.

This clonotype was observed at least ten times. The V call is TRBV24-1, the J call TRBJ2-7; D is possibly TRBD1 or TRBD2 (5 bases each). The V end was cut by 9 bases, the J end by 5 bases, with 16 bases between. This CDR3 has 13 amino acids. Germline CDR1 is KGHDR and CDR2 is SFDVKD. CDR3 region: CATLETPGHEQYF. CDR3 nucleotide sequence: TGTGCCACCTTGGAAACCCCGGGGCACGAGCAGTACTTC.

The chain has TRBV6-1 and TRBJ2-7, with TRBD1 as a possible D gene (6 bases). Deletions cut 5 bases from V and 7 bases from J, with 21 bases between. The CDR3 is 15 amino acids. Germline V lookup: CDR1 MNHNS, CDR2 SASEGT. The CDR3 here is CASSTRDNPSGEQYF. The CDR3 DNA sequence: TGTGCCAGCAGTACACGGGACAACCCCTCGGGTGAGCAGTACTTC.

This clonotype was picked up many times. This chain joins TRBV20-1 and TRBJ2-7, with a possible D match to TRBD1 (6 bases). CDR3 length: 14 residues. The germline V and J ends were trimmed by 4 bases and 4 bases, with 17 bases remaining between them. CDR1 is DFQATT and CDR2 is SNEGSKA in the germline V gene (reference sequence). This chain's CDR3 is CSAIYPQGRYEQYF. The CDR3, as DNA: TGCAGTGCTATATATCCTCAGGGGAGATACGAGCAGTACTTC.

The sample holds many counts of this clonotype. The chain links TRBV7-8 to TRBJ2-7, with 8 bases aligning to TRBD1. Germline V gene sequence: CDR1 SGHVS, CDR2 FQNEAQ. The junction had 3 bases not matched to a gene; V was cut back by 8 bases and J by 0 bases. CDR3 size: 13 residues. The chain's CDR3 is CASGQGFSYEQYF. CDR3 DNA: TGTGCCAGCGGACAGGGCTTCTCCTACGAGCAGTACTTC.

This clonotype was recorded many times. J is TRBJ1-1 and V is TRBV5-1, with D possibly being TRBD1 (6 bases). Trimming left V 3 bases short and J 0 bases short, with 12 bases between. The germline V gene encodes CDR1 SGHRS and CDR2 YFSETQ. This CDR3 is 15 amino acids long. CDR3 DNA: TGCGCCAGCAGCTCCCTGGGACAAGTGAACACTGAAGCTTTCTTT. Translated: CASSSLGQVNTEAFF.

The chain recombines TRBV29-1 with TRBJ1-3; no clear D gene. The V gene lost 3 bases and the J gene lost 0 bases, with 9 bases spanning the gap. The V gene's germline CDR1 is SQVTM and CDR2 ANQGSEA. The CDR3 totals 14 residues. This chain's CDR3 is CSVERVSSGNTIYF. CDR3 sequence (DNA): TGCAGCGTTGAGCGTGTGAGCTCTGGAAACACCATATATTTT.